One sample yielded the 24 T cell receptor beta chains listed below, sequenced in a study of stem cell transplantation in POMP-related autoinflammatory disease. Clones were sequenced by immunoSEQ multiplex PCR, and TCRdb holds only the in-frame ones, with some missing. The profile shows 1,000 to 1,500 clones, 80% of them singletons. The sequencing here drew on Tregs from PBMCs, taken before stem cell transplantation. The receptor set was obtained from a human donor with POMP-related autoinflammation and immune dysregulation (PRAID).

The CDR3 protein is CASSLNRRGNTEAFF. DNA of the CDR3: TGTGCCAGCAGTCTCAATCGAAGGGGGAACACTGAAGCTTTCTTT. The V call is TRBV6-5, the J call TRBJ1-1; TRBD1 is a possible D gene (5 bases). Trimming stripped 5 bases from V and 1 base from J, with 14 bases between. This CDR3 is built from 15 residues. Germline CDR1 and CDR2: MNHEY and SVGAGI.

V is TRBV5-5 and J is TRBJ1-5; D might be TRBD1 (6 bases). Trimming stripped 3 bases from V and 0 bases from J, with 16 bases between. Germline V gene data show CDR1 as SGHKS and CDR2 as YYEKEE (reference sequence). CDR3 size: 17 residues. CDR3 amino acids: CASSSNRVTNSNQPQHF. In nucleotides, the CDR3 is TGTGCCAGCAGCTCGAACAGGGTGACTAATAGCAATCAGCCCCAGCATTTT.

The genes are TRBV19 and TRBJ1-2; tentative D call: TRBD1 (6 bases). V was shortened by 9 bases and J by 0 bases, with 23 bases between the two germline ends. The germline CDR1 and CDR2 sequences are LNHDA and SQIVND (reference sequence). There are 17 residues in the CDR3. CDR3 nucleotides: TGTGCCAGCCTAGCAACGGACAGCGTAGTAGCTAACTATGGCTACACCTTC. Translating gives CASLATDSVVANYGYTF.

The chain links TRBV10-3 to TRBJ1-5, with 7 bases identical to TRBD1. There are 14 residues in the CDR3. In germline, CDR1 is ENHRY, CDR2 SYGVKD. V was clipped by 0 bases and J by 4 bases; unmatched bases: 0. CDR3 sequence reads: CAISESGQNQPQHF. As DNA, the CDR3 is TGTGCCATCAGTGAGTCGGGACAGAATCAGCCCCAGCATTTT.

This chain links TRBV30 with TRBJ2-5, with D perhaps TRBD2 (7 bases). V was clipped by 0 bases and J by 5 bases, with 13 bases between them. Germline lookup yields CDR1 GTSNPN and CDR2 SVGIG (reference sequence). This CDR3 is built from 14 residues. CDR3 in DNA: TGTGCCTGGAGTGTAGTGGGGGGGCTCGAGACCCAGTACTTC. It specifies CAWSVVGGLETQYF.

This rearrangement joins TRBV19 to TRBJ1-3; TRBD1 matches at 8 bases. CDR1 and CDR2 from the germline V gene are LNHDA and SQIVND (reference sequence). This CDR3 spans 18 amino acids. The J segment lost 0 bases and the V segment lost 1 base, leaving 8 bases of the junction unmatched. In DNA, the CDR3 is TGTGCCAGTAGTATAGTTCCCCGACAGGGGAGCTCTGGAAACACCATATATTTT. It specifies CASSIVPRQGSSGNTIYF.

This CDR3 reads CASSEQGDYEQYF. Written as DNA, the CDR3 is TGTGCCAGCTCCGAACAGGGAGACTACGAGCAGTACTTC. The genes are TRBV18 and TRBJ2-7; maybe TRBD1 (6 bases). The CDR3 totals 13 residues. Trimming took 6 bases from V and 3 from J, leaving 12 bases between them. Germline V gene sequence: CDR1 KGHSH, CDR2 LQKENI.

There are a few counts of this clone. The chain employs TRBV5-8 and TRBJ1-2; D call uncertain. The germline V gene has CDR1 SGHTS and CDR2 YDEGEE. The V gene lost 4 bases and the J gene lost 4 bases, with 11 bases spanning the gap. CDR3 size: 13 residues. The CDR3 coding sequence is TGTGCCAGCAGCCGCGGACCGTCCTATGGCTACACCTTC. This encodes CASSRGPSYGYTF.

The CDR3 DNA follows: TGTGCCAGCAGCCAATACAGGGGCACCTATGGCTACACCTTC. Translation: CASSQYRGTYGYTF. V is TRBV5-5 and J is TRBJ1-2; 7 nucleotides align to TRBD1. The V and J ends lost 4 bases and 4 bases, in that order; junction bases with no gene match: 7. Germline loops: CDR1 SGHKS, CDR2 YYEKEE (reference sequence). CDR3 size: 14 residues.

This clone was detected only once. This chain links TRBV6-4 with TRBJ2-3, with 10 bases matching TRBD2. Germline V gene data show CDR1 as MRHNA and CDR2 as SNTAGT. The CDR3 spans 16 residues. V shed 4 bases and J 3 bases; nucleotides not matched to a gene: 7. In nucleotides, the CDR3 is TGTGCCAGCAGTGGATTAGCGGGAGGAGGTACAGATACGCAGTATTTT. Translation gives CASSGLAGGGTDTQYF.

This chain links TRBV6-5 with TRBJ2-3; D might be TRBD1 (6 bases). CDR1 MNHEY and CDR2 SVGAGI come from the germline V gene. Trimming shortened V by 0 bases and J by 3 bases, and 13 bases separated the two germline ends. CDR3 length: 16 amino acids. The DNA for the CDR3 is TGTGCCAGCAGTTACTCGTATAGGGGGATAACAGATACGCAGTATTTT. Translated: CASSYSYRGITDTQYF.

V usage is TRBV15 and J usage is TRBJ1-2; the D gene is possibly TRBD1 (6 bases). V was cut by 5 bases and J by 4 bases, with 20 bases left in between. CDR1 LNHNV and CDR2 YYDKDF come from the germline V gene (reference sequence). The CDR3 extends over 16 amino acids. The CDR3 coding sequence is TGTGCCACCAGCCGAATGAGAAAGGGGGAGGCCTATGGCTACACCTTC. This encodes CATSRMRKGEAYGYTF.

The chain joins TRBV19 to TRBJ2-7; D may be TRBD1 (8 bases). Germline-derived CDR1 and CDR2 are LNHDA and SQIVND (reference sequence). With 4 bases removed from V and 1 base from J, the gap between germline ends came to 11 bases. This CDR3 region has 14 residues. CDR3 nucleotides: TGTGCCAGTAGTAACAGGGGGGGGTCCTACGAGCAGTACTTC. Translation gives CASSNRGGSYEQYF. The full variable domain, in which reference TRBV19 and TRBJ2-7 provide the parts outside the CDR3, is DGGITQSPKYLFRKEGQNVTLSCEQNLNHDAMYWYRQDPGQGLRLIYYSQIVNDFQKGDIAEGYSVSREKKESFPLTVTSAQKNPTAFYLCASSNRGGSYEQYFGPGTRLTVT.

V gene TRBV6-6 combines with J gene TRBJ2-7, with TRBD2 matching 7 bases. The CDR3 has 12 amino acids. V gave up 6 bases and J gave up 9 bases; unmatched junction bases: 8. The germline CDR1 and CDR2 sequences are MNHNY and SVGAGI (reference sequence). The CDR3 spells CASSPGLIGQYF. CDR3 DNA sequence: TGTGCCAGCAGCCCGGGACTAATTGGGCAGTACTTC.

The chain recombines TRBV4-1 with TRBJ2-1; 9 nucleotides line up with TRBD2. Germline CDR1 reads MGHRA; CDR2 reads YSYEKL. The CDR3 is made up of 18 amino acids. J was trimmed by 5 bases and V by 0 bases; bases with no gene match: 11. CDR3 region: CASSQEGIRRGGHNEQFF. The DNA of the CDR3 is TGCGCCAGCAGCCAAGAGGGTATCCGGCGGGGGGGCCACAATGAGCAGTTCTTC.

CDR3 loop: CASSPQGGVLETQYF. Here the CDR3 DNA reads TGTGCCAGCAGTCCGCAGGGTGGTGTCCTTGAGACCCAGTACTTC. J is TRBJ2-5 and V is TRBV6-5; maybe TRBD1 (5 bases). Germline lookup yields CDR1 MNHEY and CDR2 SVGAGI. Trimming took 5 bases from V and 5 from J, leaving 18 bases between them. The CDR3 spans 15 residues.

The chain has TRBV19 and TRBJ1-2, with a weak D call TRBD1 (6 bases). Germline V lookup: CDR1 LNHDA, CDR2 SQIVND (reference sequence). The V gene lost 6 bases and the J gene lost 4 bases, with 9 bases spanning the gap. The CDR3 runs to 12 residues. The CDR3 sequence: CASSQQGYGYTF. The CDR3 region has the DNA TGTGCCAGTAGCCAACAGGGCTATGGCTACACCTTC.

This clone appeared a single time. J is TRBJ1-4 and V is TRBV19; a possible D gene is TRBD1 (5 bases). Germline V CDR1 and CDR2: LNHDA, SQIVND (reference sequence). The CDR3 sequence is 14 residues long. V was pared by 5 bases and J by 8 bases, with 15 bases between. CDR3 sequence reads: CASSPGWGKEKLFF. DNA for the CDR3: TGTGCCAGTAGTCCGGGCTGGGGGAAGGAAAAACTGTTTTTT.

The chain recombines TRBV6-5 with TRBJ2-7; TRBD2 aligns across 10 bases. The germline V gene encodes CDR1 MNHEY and CDR2 SVGAGI. There are 15 residues in the CDR3. J lost 6 bases, V lost 6 bases, and 11 bases had no gene match. The CDR3 region is CASSSILAGDFEQYF. The CDR3 DNA reads as TGTGCCAGCAGCTCTATCCTAGCGGGGGACTTCGAGCAGTACTTC.

This rearrangement joins TRBV28 to TRBJ1-5; no reliable D call. CDR3 size: 14 residues. Per the germline V gene, CDR1 is MDHEN and CDR2 is SYDVKM. Trimming stripped 2 bases from V and 4 bases from J, with 9 bases between. CDR3 in amino acids: CASSLGSPNQPQHF. DNA of the CDR3: TGTGCCAGCAGTTTAGGCAGCCCGAATCAGCCCCAGCATTTT.

The V and J genes are TRBV10-2 and TRBJ2-3; TRBD1 matches 9 bases. With 8 bases clipped from V and 1 base from J, the junction kept 1 base outside the gene matches. The CDR3 length is 13 residues. Germline values: CDR1 WSHSY, CDR2 SAAADI. The CDR3 protein is CASRDRGTDTQYF. CDR3 in DNA: TGCGCCAGCCGGGACAGGGGCACAGATACGCAGTATTTT.

In DNA, the CDR3 is TGTGCCAGCAGCTTGGCAGCCACTGAAGCTTTCTTT. It codes for CASSLAATEAFF. The chain carries TRBV7-9 and TRBJ1-1; D unresolved. The V end was cut by 3 bases, the J end by 4 bases, with 6 bases between. This CDR3 is 12 amino acids long. The germline gives CDR1 SEHNR, CDR2 FQNEAQ (reference sequence).

V usage is TRBV6-5 and J usage is TRBJ1-4; D is possibly TRBD1 (6 bases). The CDR3 has 15 amino acids. V was pared by 2 bases and J by 8 bases, with 15 bases between. The germline CDR1 and CDR2 sequences are MNHEY and SVGAGI. The CDR3 DNA reads TGTGCCAGCAGTTACGTTCCAGGGGATGTCGAAAAACTGTTTTTT. It codes for CASSYVPGDVEKLFF.

This rearrangement joins TRBV7-8 to TRBJ2-3, with TRBD2 matching over 9 bases. This CDR3 comprises 16 residues. V lost 2 bases and J lost 3; bases outside the gene matches: 6. Germline loops: CDR1 SGHVS, CDR2 FQNEAQ. The CDR3 reads CASSLRAGGRTDTQYF. CDR3 in DNA: TGTGCCAGCAGCTTAAGGGCGGGAGGGCGGACAGATACGCAGTATTTT.